The clone carrying this TCR beta chain has a single count. The sample is drawn from a study of blood T cell repertoires in COVID-19. Background on the study: Whether acute or convalescent, the COVID-19 samples came from the United States, Italy and Spain. PBMCs, B-cell-depleted T cells, or T cells provided the cDNA or gDNA that made up the material.

The CDR3 runs to 14 residues. CDR1 and CDR2 (germline): MDHEN, SYDVKM. V lost 5 bases to trimming and J lost 4 bases, with 14 bases between them. TCRdb keeps only in-frame clones here, not all; method: immunoSEQ multiplex PCR. In the table there are fewer than 35,000 clones, approximately 83% of which are singletons. This sequence joins TRBV28 and TRBJ1-2; D is uncertain. The origin of this receptor is a man aged 65 to 79 with acute or convalescent COVID-19. The sample was peripheral blood. The CDR3: CASSPPGVVYGYTF. CDR3 DNA: TGTGCCAGCAGTCCGCCCGGGGTCGTCTATGGCTACACCTTC.